This entry features one T cell receptor beta chain sequence. The data stem from a study of blood T cell repertoires in COVID-19. The overall study: PBMCs, B-cell-depleted T cells, or T cells provided the cDNA or gDNA that made up the material.

Participants reported their clinical history, and cohort assignment relied on those reports. All recovered Cohort 3 donors got two negative PCRs, got clearance, or saw symptom resolution. The authors' processing: For nucleated cells, counts were estimated from reference gene primer amplification. Clones were sequenced by immunoSEQ multiplex PCR, and TCRdb holds only the in-frame ones, with some missing. The V and J calls and clone size are taken from that table; D and trimming were inferred from the DNA. The table has 200,000 to 300,000 clones, around 89% seen once. The length of the CDR3 is 13 residues. From germline, CDR1 is SNHLY and CDR2 FYNNEI. V shed 4 bases, J shed 3 bases, and the junction held 2 bases outside the gene matches.

The sequence derives from a woman aged 25 to 45 who had recovered from COVID-19. The sequenced sample was PBMCs or T cells enriched from blood (not recorded which). The chain is built from TRBV2 and TRBJ1-2; the match to TRBD1 covers 7 bases. CDR3 nucleotides: TGTGCCAGCAGTGGCAGGGGGTACTATGGCTACACCTTC. Translating gives CASSGRGYYGYTF.